This T cell receptor beta chain was documented in a study of cytomegalovirus exposure and HLA in healthy donors. The CDR3 runs 18 residues. From germline, CDR1 is MGHRA and CDR2 YSYEKL. V lost 0 bases and J lost 12; bases outside the gene matches: 17. The primer mix had 60 Vbeta and 13 Jbeta primers. The data were produced by immunoSEQ multiplex PCR, yet TCRdb's version contains in-frame clones alone and is incomplete. This sample has roughly 160,000 clones, with approximately 85% found just once. A remark on this clone: The same CDR3 can be traced to other DNA sequences in this sample.

This rearrangement joins TRBV4-1 to TRBJ2-1; 10 bases map to TRBD2. The specimen sequenced was PBMCs. This clonotype originated in a man aged 18 to 30 in good health and CMV-seropositive. Here the CDR3 DNA reads TGCGCCAGCAGCCAAGATAATAGCGGGGGGAAAACCCAAAAGGGGCAGTTCTTC. This gives the protein CASSQDNSGGKTQKGQFF.